Following are 30 T cell receptor beta chains from one sample sequenced in a study of long-term antiretroviral therapy in people with HIV. This was the immunoSEQ v3.0 assay at survey level. TCRdb keeps only in-frame clones here, not all; method: immunoSEQ multiplex PCR. This sample has about 40,000 clones, with around 86% found just once. The sample in question was unsorted PBMCs, obtained 0.1 years before starting antiretroviral therapy. These receptors were obtained from a woman aged 45-65 years with HIV.

The genes are TRBV10-3 and TRBJ1-6; no firm D call. CDR1 and CDR2 (germline): ENHRY, SYGVKD. The CDR3 is made up of 19 amino acids. Trimming left V 3 bases short and J 2 bases short, with 20 bases between. CDR3 region: CAISDPRATTDPYNSPLHF. The CDR3 DNA follows: TGTGCCATCAGTGACCCCCGGGCCACTACGGACCCCTATAATTCACCCCTCCACTTT.

The rearrangement uses TRBV5-1 and TRBJ1-1, with a possible D match to TRBD1 (5 bases). This CDR3 is 15 amino acids long. The V gene lost 3 bases and the J gene lost 2 bases, with 14 bases spanning the gap. Germline CDR1 and CDR2: SGHRS and YFSETQ. For the CDR3, the DNA is TGCGCCAGCAGCTCCCACCAGGGAAGTAACACTGAAGCTTTCTTT. Its translation is CASSSHQGSNTEAFF.

This clone is large in the sample. CDR3 nucleotides: TGTGCCAGCAGTACCAGCCGGGACTACACCGGGGAGCTGTTTTTT. Protein product: CASSTSRDYTGELFF. The chain combines TRBV6-5 with TRBJ2-2; weak D call: TRBD2 (6 bases). V gave up 5 bases and J gave up 3 bases, with 13 bases separating them. Germline V gene sequence: CDR1 MNHEY, CDR2 SVGAGI. CDR3 length equals 15 residues.

The chain has TRBV6-4 and TRBJ1-6; D is ambiguous. V shed 8 bases and J shed 4 bases, with 12 bases lying between them. The germline V gene encodes CDR1 MRHNA and CDR2 SNTAGT. This CDR3 spans 14 amino acids. This CDR3 is CASRSSQYNSPLHF. In DNA, the CDR3 is TGTGCCAGCCGGTCGTCACAGTATAATTCACCCCTCCACTTT.

This sequence joins TRBV20-1 and TRBJ2-7; no clear D. CDR3 length equals 11 residues. The V gene lost 1 base and the J gene lost 6 bases, with 7 bases spanning the gap. Per germline, CDR1 DFQATT and CDR2 SNEGSKA (reference sequence). This chain's CDR3 is CSARVLGEQYF. The CDR3 coding sequence is TGCAGTGCTAGAGTCTTAGGCGAGCAGTACTTC.

This clone has a single count. V usage is TRBV27 and J usage is TRBJ2-3; D is undetermined. In germline, CDR1 is MNHEY, CDR2 SMNVEV (reference sequence). V was trimmed by 1 base and J by 0 bases, leaving 8 bases between them. This CDR3 region has 15 residues. CDR3 amino acids: CASSLFRPSTDTQYF. DNA of the CDR3: TGTGCCAGCAGTTTATTCCGGCCTAGCACAGATACGCAGTATTTT.

The V and J genes are TRBV2 and TRBJ1-2, with D possibly matching TRBD1 (5 bases). In germline, CDR1 is SNHLY, CDR2 FYNNEI. Trimming shortened V by 9 bases and J by 0 bases, and 20 bases separated the two germline ends. This CDR3 is built from 16 residues. The CDR3 sequence is CASPRDGSHSNYGYTF. CDR3 nucleotides: TGTGCCAGTCCGCGGGACGGATCCCATTCTAACTATGGCTACACCTTC.

The V and J genes are TRBV9 and TRBJ1-2; D ambiguous. This CDR3 is 15 amino acids long. Germline CDR1 is SGDLS and CDR2 is YYNGEE. Between the trimmed V and J ends, which lost 0 bases and 8 bases, there was a span of 17 bases. The CDR3 DNA is TGTGCCAGCAGCGTAGGACCCGGAGAAAGTCACGGCTACACCTTC. It specifies CASSVGPGESHGYTF.

The CDR3 nucleotides are TGTGCCAGCAGCCATGGTAGCGGGGGGGACAATGAGCAGTTCTTC. Translation gives CASSHGSGGDNEQFF. This chain connects TRBV7-3 to TRBJ2-1; 11 bases are shared with TRBD2. In germline, CDR1 is SGHTA, CDR2 FQGTGA. This CDR3 region has 15 residues. The trim removed 5 bases at V and 5 bases at J, leaving 5 bases unmatched.

This chain connects TRBV7-9 to TRBJ2-5, with a weak D call TRBD2 (6 bases). The J call may be faulty, since TRBJ2-7 better matches the DNA end. This CDR3 is built from 15 residues. The germline V gene has CDR1 SEHNR and CDR2 FQNEAQ (reference sequence). This CDR3 is CASSLLGTPAYEQYF. CDR3 nucleotides: TGTGCCAGCAGCTTACTAGGGACTCCAGCCTACGAGCAGTACTTC.

The chain links TRBV19 to TRBJ2-3; D is unresolved. Germline-derived CDR1 and CDR2 are LNHDA and SQIVND (reference sequence). V shed 6 bases and J shed 11 bases, with 12 bases lying between them. CDR3 length: 11 residues. The CDR3 DNA sequence: TGTGCCAGTAGCCTTAGTGGTTGGCAGTATTTT. Translation: CASSLSGWQYF. Drawing the rest from reference TRBV19 and TRBJ2-3, the complete variable domain is DGGITQSPKYLFRKEGQNVTLSCEQNLNHDAMYWYRQDPGQGLRLIYYSQIVNDFQKGDIAEGYSVSREKKESFPLTVTSAQKNPTAFYLCASSLSGWQYFGPGTRLTVL.

The rearrangement links TRBV5-4 to TRBJ2-5; no clear D gene. V gave up 1 base and J gave up 1 base, with 5 bases separating them. The CDR3 spans 13 residues. From germline, CDR1 is SGHNT and CDR2 YYREEE (reference sequence). CDR3 nucleotides: TGTGCCAGCAGCTTGACTACCCAAGAGACCCAGTACTTC. Its protein product is CASSLTTQETQYF.

This sequence joins TRBV5-1 and TRBJ2-3; D gene ambiguous. This CDR3 contains 12 residues. V lost 4 bases to trimming and J lost 0 bases, with 3 bases between them. CDR1 and CDR2 from the germline V gene are SGHRS and YFSETQ. CDR3 region: CASSVSTDTQYF. The CDR3 DNA reads TGCGCCAGCAGCGTTAGCACAGATACGCAGTATTTT.

The rearrangement uses TRBV9 and TRBJ2-1, with D possibly called TRBD1 or TRBD2 (5 bases each). The CDR3 has 15 amino acids. Between the trimmed V and J ends, which lost 4 bases and 5 bases, there was a span of 16 bases. Germline V gene data show CDR1 as SGDLS and CDR2 as YYNGEE. The DNA for the CDR3 is TGTGCCAGCAGCCCGAACGGGGCGGTTCACAATGAGCAGTTCTTC. This codes for CASSPNGAVHNEQFF. The complete variable domain, with remaining parts taken from reference TRBV9 and TRBJ2-1, reads DSGVTQTPKHLITATGQRVTLRCSPRSGDLSVYWYQQSLDQGLQFLIQYYNGEERAKGNILERFSAQQFPDLHSELNLSSLELGDSALYFCASSPNGAVHNEQFFGPGTRLTVL.

V and J are TRBV5-1 and TRBJ2-3; no clear D. Trimming took off 0 bases at V and 11 bases at J, with 16 bases between the two ends. The CDR3 loop spans 14 amino acids. The germline V gene has CDR1 SGHRS and CDR2 YFSETQ. CDR3 region: CASSLGAYASMQYF. In DNA form, the CDR3 reads TGCGCCAGCAGCTTGGGAGCATACGCATCAATGCAGTATTTT.

CDR3 coding DNA: TGTGCGAGTGGGGCAGGGACTAACTATGGCTACACCTTC. Protein sequence: CASGAGTNYGYTF. The chain recombines TRBV9 with TRBJ1-2; TRBD1 is a possible D gene (5 bases). This CDR3 has 13 amino acids. Germline V lookup: CDR1 SGDLS, CDR2 YYNGEE.

This chain connects TRBV13 to TRBJ2-7, with TRBD1 matching over 8 bases. The CDR3 totals 14 residues. V lost 2 bases and J lost 5; bases outside the gene matches: 5. Germline CDR1 PRHDT, CDR2 FYEKMQ (reference sequence). CDR3 protein: CASSLTGGYDEQYF. The CDR3 bases are TGTGCCAGCAGCTTAACAGGGGGATATGACGAGCAGTACTTC. Using reference TRBV13 and TRBJ2-7 for the parts outside the CDR3, the full variable domain is AAGVIQSPRHLIKEKRETATLKCYPIPRHDTVYWYQQGPGQDPQFLISFYEKMQSDKGSIPDRFSAQQFSDYHSELNMSSLELGDSALYFCASSLTGGYDEQYFGPGTRLTVT.

This rearrangement joins TRBV7-8 to TRBJ2-5; weak D call: TRBD1 (7 bases). Germline V lookup: CDR1 SGHVS, CDR2 FQNEAQ. The V gene lost 0 bases and the J gene lost 8 bases, with 16 bases spanning the gap. This CDR3 region has 15 residues. DNA of the CDR3: TGTGCCAGCAGCTTAGCGGCCAGGGGGGCCCTTACCCAGTACTTC. Its protein is CASSLAARGALTQYF.

The chain recombines TRBV7-9 with TRBJ2-7; 8 nucleotides line up with TRBD1. The germline V gene has CDR1 SEHNR and CDR2 FQNEAQ (reference sequence). This CDR3 spans 14 amino acids. V trimming: 1 base; J trimming: 5 bases; junction bases outside the gene matches: 4. In DNA form, the CDR3 reads TGTGCCAGCAGCTTAGTAGTGACAGGGGACGAGCAGTACTTC. This translates into CASSLVVTGDEQYF.

The count of this clone is one. The rearrangement uses TRBV11-2 and TRBJ1-1; maybe TRBD1 (6 bases). The ends were cut back, 5 bases at V and 0 bases at J, with 10 bases in the middle. The CDR3 is 14 amino acids. Germline CDR1 is SGHAT and CDR2 is FQNNGV. CDR3 protein: CASSARQVNTEAFF. In nucleotides, the CDR3 is TGTGCCAGCAGCGCTCGACAGGTGAACACTGAAGCTTTCTTT.

CDR3 loop: CASTQGQRGGETQYF. CDR3 coding DNA: TGTGCCAGCACCCAGGGACAGCGAGGGGGAGAGACCCAGTACTTC. This rearrangement joins TRBV2 to TRBJ2-5; 7 bases are shared with TRBD1. The CDR3 consists of 15 residues. The V and J ends lost 7 bases and 4 bases, in that order; junction bases with no gene match: 12. Germline CDR1 and CDR2: SNHLY and FYNNEI.

The gene calls are TRBV7-8 and TRBJ1-6; TRBD1 might be the D (5 bases). Germline V CDR1 and CDR2: SGHVS, FQNEAQ. Between the trimmed V and J ends, which lost 1 base and 6 bases, there was a span of 13 bases. The CDR3 is 16 residues long. CDR3 in amino acids: CASSLVTAGPNSPLHF. CDR3 nucleotides: TGTGCCAGCAGCTTAGTGACAGCAGGGCCTAATTCACCCCTCCACTTT.

This rearrangement joins TRBV9 to TRBJ2-1, with a tentative D call TRBD2 (5 bases). There are 14 residues in the CDR3. CDR1 is SGDLS and CDR2 is YYNGEE in the germline V gene. V dropped 0 bases and J dropped 6 bases, with 10 bases sitting between them. The CDR3 reads CASSVGGLANEQFF. The CDR3 bases are TGTGCCAGCAGCGTAGGCGGACTCGCCAATGAGCAGTTCTTC.

The chain combines TRBV4-3 with TRBJ1-2, with D unclear. The germline V gene encodes CDR1 LGHNA and CDR2 YSLEER. CDR3 size: 15 residues. Trimming pared 0 bases from V and 4 bases from J, leaving 12 bases between. The chain's CDR3 is CASSQDHGGLYGYTF. The CDR3 nucleotides read TGCGCCAGCAGCCAAGATCACGGCGGCCTCTATGGCTACACCTTC.

The chain employs TRBV4-3 and TRBJ1-1; D may be TRBD1 (5 bases). Trimming pared 0 bases from V and 1 base from J, leaving 12 bases between. The CDR3 runs 16 residues. Germline loops: CDR1 LGHNA, CDR2 YSLEER. The CDR3 protein is CASSQDPPGWNTEAFF. The CDR3 region has the DNA TGCGCCAGCAGCCAAGATCCCCCAGGGTGGAACACTGAAGCTTTCTTT.

The chain links TRBV5-6 to TRBJ2-1; TRBD2 matches at 12 bases. After removal of 7 bases from V and 5 bases from J, the junction contained 7 bases not matched to a gene. Germline values: CDR1 SGHDT, CDR2 YYEEEE. The CDR3 loop spans 15 amino acids. In DNA form, the CDR3 reads TGTGCCAGCCGGCTTTGGACTAGCGGGGACAATGAGCAGTTCTTC. Protein product: CASRLWTSGDNEQFF.

This chain links TRBV5-8 with TRBJ2-5, with 14 bases aligning to TRBD2. V lost 4 bases to trimming and J lost 2 bases; unmatched junction nucleotides: 4. Germline-derived CDR1 and CDR2 are SGHTS and YDEGEE. The CDR3 totals 16 residues. The CDR3 bases are TGTGCCAGCAGCCCTGGACTAGCGGGGGGACAAGAGACCCAGTACTTC. This translates into CASSPGLAGGQETQYF.

The V call is TRBV30, the J call TRBJ1-1; a possible D gene is TRBD1 (6 bases). The germline gives CDR1 GTSNPN, CDR2 SVGIG (reference sequence). The CDR3 has 15 amino acids. V lost 0 bases and J 3 bases, leaving 14 bases between the germline ends. CDR3 in DNA: TGTGCCTGGAGTGTACGGGCTCAGGGGTACACTGAAGCTTTCTTT. It specifies CAWSVRAQGYTEAFF.

The chain couples TRBV30 to TRBJ1-4; D not certain. Per the germline V gene, CDR1 is GTSNPN and CDR2 is SVGIG (reference sequence). The CDR3 runs to 13 residues. The V and J ends lost 1 base and 5 bases respectively, with 8 bases between them. CDR3: CAWSARVNEKLFF. CDR3 coding DNA: TGTGCCTGGAGTGCCCGGGTAAATGAAAAACTGTTTTTT.

This sequence joins TRBV11-2 and TRBJ2-3; D call uncertain. This CDR3 comprises 16 residues. Germline-derived CDR1 and CDR2 are SGHAT and FQNNGV. The V end lost 1 base, the J end lost 4 bases, and 15 bases lay between the germline ends. As DNA, the CDR3 is TGTGCCAGCAGCTTAGGTCTGGGGAAGGAGTCAGATACGCAGTATTTT. Its translation: CASSLGLGKESDTQYF.